The 28 T cell receptor beta chains in this list originate from one sample, sequenced in a study of human T cells and chemical hapten exposure. One entry per CDR3 protein results from TCRdb running MiXCR on the RACE reads. The data contain 90,000 or so distinct CDR3 sequences, around 7.9% of them seen just once; the ten biggest clones take up 2.6%. Documented time point: pre-sensitization, week 0. This sample's treatment: therapeutic diphenylcyclopropenone sensitization with weekly scalp DPC. The sequencing used whole blood, collected in connection with sensitization to the hapten diphenylcyclopropenone (DPC). These receptors all stem from a man between 40 and 49 years old with alopecia areata. Some clones in this sample may be carry-over from other donors' samples.

This clonotype was seen many times. This chain joins TRBV6-2 or TRBV6-3 and TRBJ2-1, with TRBD2 identical over 8 bases. The CDR3 is 14 amino acids. Germline V gene data show CDR1 as MNHEY and CDR2 as SVGEGT. V lost 9 bases to trimming and J lost 5 bases; unmatched junction nucleotides: 9. CDR3 region: CASGFAGGDNEQFF. DNA for the CDR3: TGTGCCAGTGGCTTTGCGGGAGGTGACAATGAGCAGTTCTTC.

At least ten counts were recorded for this clonotype. The genes are TRBV5-1 and TRBJ1-1; 7 bases align to TRBD1. The germline V gene encodes CDR1 SGHRS and CDR2 YFSETQ. J was trimmed by 1 base and V by 1 base; bases with no gene match: 7. This CDR3 contains 16 residues. Here the CDR3 DNA reads TGCGCCAGCAGCTTGTTTACTACAGGGGCGAACACTGAAGCTTTCTTT. As protein: CASSLFTTGANTEAFF.

At least ten counts were recorded for this clonotype. The chain uses TRBV29-1 and TRBJ2-1; 10 bases fit TRBD2. With 6 bases clipped from V and 8 bases from J, the junction kept 10 bases outside the gene matches. The germline CDR1 and CDR2 sequences are SQVTM and ANQGSEA. This CDR3 is 14 amino acids long. As DNA, the CDR3 is TGCAGCGTAAGATCTAGCGGGAGAGTCTATGAGCAGTTCTTC. Its protein product is CSVRSSGRVYEQFF.

Regarding this clonotype: Sequence at one end of the junction differs from germline and may be a read error. The chain employs TRBV7-7 and TRBJ1-5; D is unresolved. The CDR3 is 14 residues long. The germline V gene encodes CDR1 SSHAT and CDR2 FNYEAQ (reference sequence). The CDR3 reads CASNPDGPYQPQHF. The CDR3 nucleotides are TGTGCTAGCAATCCCGACGGTCCGTATCAGCCCCAGCATTTT.

This clonotype was observed at least ten times. The rearrangement joins TRBV20-1 to TRBJ2-7; 11 positions match TRBD1. The CDR3 covers 15 residues. V lost 5 bases, J lost 2 bases, and 8 bases stayed unmatched. Germline loops: CDR1 DFQATT, CDR2 SNEGSKA (reference sequence). The CDR3 here is CSAARPGQGAYEQYF. In DNA form, the CDR3 reads TGCAGTGCTGCCCGCCCGGGACAGGGGGCCTACGAGCAGTACTTC.

A remark on this clonotype: This could be a read error, since a much larger clone is one nucleotide away. The chain combines TRBV24-1 with TRBJ1-5, with 8 nucleotides matching TRBD1. CDR3 length equals 13 residues. V lost 8 bases, J lost 8 bases, and 7 bases stayed unmatched. Germline V gene data show CDR1 as KGHDR and CDR2 as SFDVKD. CDR3 bases: TGTGCCACCAATGGACAGGGCGATAAGCCCCAGCATTTT. Amino acids: CATNGQGDKPQHF.

V is TRBV10-3 and J is TRBJ2-4, with D perhaps being TRBD1 or TRBD2 (5 bases each). CDR1 and CDR2 (germline): ENHRY, SYGVKD. This CDR3 spans 16 amino acids. V gave up 7 bases and J gave up 1 base, with 17 bases separating them. This CDR3 reads CAIIGAPLAAKNIQYF. The CDR3 DNA sequence: TGTGCCATCATCGGGGCCCCCCTCGCGGCCAAAAACATTCAGTACTTC.

The rearrangement joins TRBV10-3 to TRBJ2-7, with 9 bases identical to TRBD1. Germline V gene sequence: CDR1 ENHRY, CDR2 SYGVKD. Trimming at V came to 6 bases and at J to 5 bases, leaving 5 bases not matched to a gene. The CDR3 length is 13 residues. The CDR3 reads CAIRGGDRDEQYV. The CDR3 DNA sequence: TGTGCCATCAGGGGTGGGGACAGGGACGAGCAGTACGTC.

This clonotype was seen many times. This rearrangement joins TRBV20-1 to TRBJ2-3, with 8 bases fitting TRBD1. This CDR3 has 14 residues. V was clipped by 4 bases and J by 6 bases; unmatched bases: 9. Looked up from germline, CDR1 is DFQATT and CDR2 is SNEGSKA (reference sequence). Here the CDR3 DNA reads TGCAGTGCTACAAAATCAGGGGGCGCGGATACGCAGTATTTT. Its translation: CSATKSGGADTQYF.

V and J are TRBV20-1 and TRBJ2-7, with 9 bases aligning to TRBD2. This CDR3 comprises 16 residues. V was clipped by 0 bases and J by 4 bases; unmatched bases: 10. Germline V gene sequence: CDR1 DFQATT, CDR2 SNEGSKA (reference sequence). CDR3 residues: CSARDRLAGEKYEQYF. For the CDR3, the DNA is TGCAGTGCTAGAGATCGGTTAGCGGGAGAAAAGTACGAGCAGTACTTC.

This clonotype has at least ten counts. V is TRBV5-1 and J is TRBJ2-5, with unresolved D. Germline values: CDR1 SGHRS, CDR2 YFSETQ. The CDR3 runs 14 residues. Deletions cut 4 bases from V and 4 bases from J, with 14 bases between. The CDR3 bases are TGCGCCAGCAGCCCTGTGGGGTCTACAGAGACCCAGTACTTC. Translation: CASSPVGSTETQYF.

Many counts were recorded for this clonotype. The chain uses TRBV12-3 or TRBV12-4 and TRBJ1-6; TRBD1 is a possible D gene (5 bases). The CDR3 loop spans 16 amino acids. Trimming removed 4 bases from V and 7 bases from J, with 17 bases in between. The CDR3 DNA is TGTGCCAGCAGTTCACACCCCCGGGGGTGGAATTCACCCCTCCACTTT. It specifies CASSSHPRGWNSPLHF.

This clonotype was seen more than once but under ten times. The V call is TRBV7-2, the J call TRBJ2-7, with 11 positions matching TRBD1. The CDR3 is made up of 16 amino acids. With 1 base clipped from V and 4 bases from J, the junction kept 6 bases outside the gene matches. The germline CDR1 and CDR2 sequences are SGHTA and FQGNSA. For the CDR3, the DNA is TGTGCCAGCAGCTTAGTTCCCGGGACAGGGGGGTACGAGCAGTACTTC. Encoded protein: CASSLVPGTGGYEQYF.

This clonotype was counted a few times. The chain employs TRBV7-2 and TRBJ2-2; 7 nucleotides agree with TRBD2. This CDR3 is 14 amino acids long. Germline V gene lookup returns CDR1 SGHTA and CDR2 FQGNSA. V trimming: 10 bases; J trimming: 5 bases; junction bases outside the gene matches: 10. CDR3 sequence: CAIPGGSLTGELFF. The CDR3 DNA reads TGTGCCATCCCGGGGGGTAGCTTGACCGGGGAGCTGTTTTTT.

In its sample, this clonotype was seen a few times. This chain joins TRBV28 and TRBJ2-6, with D unresolved. With 6 bases removed from V and 12 bases from J, the gap between germline ends came to 15 bases. The CDR3 consists of 13 residues. Looked up from germline, CDR1 is MDHEN and CDR2 is SYDVKM. CDR3 sequence: CASRGRPSAVLTF. The DNA of the CDR3 is TGTGCCAGCAGGGGCAGACCCTCCGCCGTCCTGACTTTC. Based on the CDR3 plus reference TRBV28 and TRBJ2-6, the full variable domain is DVKVTQSSRYLVKRTGEKVFLECVQDMDHENMFWYRQDPGLGLRLIYFSYDVKMKEKGDIPEGYSVSREKKERFSLILESASTNQTSMYLCASRGRPSAVLTFGAGSRLTVL.

In its sample, this clonotype was seen many times. The chain recombines TRBV5-1 with TRBJ2-1; tentative D call: TRBD1 (7 bases). CDR3 length: 17 amino acids. V was trimmed by 1 base and J by 6 bases, leaving 20 bases between them. CDR1 and CDR2 from the germline V gene are SGHRS and YFSETQ. The CDR3 loop is CASSLMPGGSFSNEQFF. In DNA, the CDR3 is TGCGCCAGCAGCTTGATGCCAGGGGGGAGTTTTAGCAATGAGCAGTTCTTC. The variable domain in full, with the rest retrieved from reference TRBV5-1 and TRBJ2-1, is KAGVTQTPRYLIKTRGQQVTLSCSPISGHRSVSWYQQTPGQGLQFLFEYFSETQRNKGNFPGRFSGRQFSNSRSEMNVSTLELGDSALYLCASSLMPGGSFSNEQFFGPGTRLTVL.

There are a few counts of this clonotype. This chain joins TRBV3-1 and TRBJ2-1; D unclear. V was pared by 2 bases and J by 0 bases, with 5 bases between. The CDR3 length is 14 residues. CDR1 is LGHDT and CDR2 is YNNKEL in the germline V gene (reference sequence). The CDR3 bases are TGTGCCAGCAGCCAATCAGGCTCCTACAATGAGCAGTTCTTC. Its translation is CASSQSGSYNEQFF.

This clonotype was seen at least ten times. This chain joins TRBV7-2 and TRBJ1-4, with no clear D. There are 13 residues in the CDR3. Germline V gives CDR1 SGHTA, CDR2 FQGNSA. V lost 7 bases and J 8 bases, leaving 14 bases between the germline ends. For the CDR3, the DNA is TGTGCCAGCACTGGGCTTTTTACGGAAAAACTGTTTTTT. It codes for CASTGLFTEKLFF. Based on the CDR3 plus reference TRBV7-2 and TRBJ1-4, the full variable domain is GAGVSQSPSNKVTEKGKDVELRCDPISGHTALYWYRQSLGQGLEFLIYFQGNSAPDKSGLPSDRFSAERTGGSVSTLTIQRTQQEDSAVYLCASTGLFTEKLFFGSGTQLSVL.

In its sample, this clonotype was seen many times. V is TRBV20-1 and J is TRBJ2-4; D ambiguous. Germline assignment: CDR1 DFQATT and CDR2 SNEGSKA (reference sequence). CDR3 length: 12 residues. Trimming pared 0 bases from V and 8 bases from J, leaving 8 bases between. In DNA, the CDR3 is TGCAGTGCTAGAGATTCCCGGGACATTCAGTACTTC. This encodes CSARDSRDIQYF.

At least ten counts were recorded for this clonotype. The V call is TRBV29-1, the J call TRBJ2-3; D perhaps matches TRBD2 (6 bases). V lost 6 bases, J lost 9 bases, and 19 bases lay in between. The germline V gene encodes CDR1 SQVTM and CDR2 ANQGSEA. The CDR3 length is 13 residues. Written as DNA, the CDR3 is TGCAGCGTCGCCCGGTGGGGGGAAGGCACGCAGTATTTT. This sequence encodes CSVARWGEGTQYF.

V and J are TRBV18 and TRBJ2-1; D gene unclear. The germline V gene encodes CDR1 KGHSH and CDR2 LQKENI. Trimming stripped 3 bases from V and 2 bases from J, with 5 bases between. CDR3 length: 13 residues. The CDR3 spells CASSPLAYNEQFF. In DNA, the CDR3 is TGTGCCAGCTCACCGCTAGCCTACAATGAGCAGTTCTTC.

This chain uses TRBV7-2 with TRBJ2-3, with TRBD2 identical over 10 bases. The germline gives CDR1 SGHTA, CDR2 FQGNSA. The length of the CDR3 is 15 residues. The trim removed 6 bases at V and 2 bases at J, leaving 5 bases unmatched. CDR3 nucleotides: TGTGCCAGCAGGAAAGCGGGAGGGCCCACAGATACGCAGTATTTT. Translating gives CASRKAGGPTDTQYF.

The V gene is TRBV19, the J gene TRBJ2-6; weak D call: TRBD1 (6 bases). Germline CDR1 and CDR2: LNHDA and SQIVND (reference sequence). Trimming removed 4 bases at V and 4 bases at J, with 14 bases between. The CDR3 covers 16 residues. The CDR3 nucleotides are TGTGCCAGTAGTACCGACACAGGGAGCGGGGCCAACGTCCTGACTTTC. Protein sequence: CASSTDTGSGANVLTF. Variable domain in full (rest from reference TRBV19 and TRBJ2-6): DGGITQSPKYLFRKEGQNVTLSCEQNLNHDAMYWYRQDPGQGLRLIYYSQIVNDFQKGDIAEGYSVSREKKESFPLTVTSAQKNPTAFYLCASSTDTGSGANVLTFGAGSRLTVL.

This clonotype has more than one count but fewer than ten. The chain has TRBV5-1 and TRBJ1-1; 8 bases match TRBD1. Germline-derived CDR1 and CDR2 are SGHRS and YFSETQ. The CDR3 spans 15 residues. V was pared by 0 bases and J by 2 bases, with 3 bases of the junction left unmatched. CDR3 in DNA: TGCGCCAGCAGCTTGGTTGGACAGGGCAACACTGAAGCTTTCTTT. Its protein product is CASSLVGQGNTEAFF. The variable domain in full, with the rest retrieved from reference TRBV5-1 and TRBJ1-1, is KAGVTQTPRYLIKTRGQQVTLSCSPISGHRSVSWYQQTPGQGLQFLFEYFSETQRNKGNFPGRFSGRQFSNSRSEMNVSTLELGDSALYLCASSLVGQGNTEAFFGQGTRLTVV.

There are many counts of this clonotype. This chain links TRBV28 with TRBJ1-4; D not certain. V lost 4 bases and J 3 bases, leaving 15 bases between the germline ends. CDR3 size: 16 residues. Germline-derived CDR1 and CDR2 are MDHEN and SYDVKM. DNA for the CDR3: TGTGCCAGCAGTTCTAGCGGGGAAAGGGCTAATGAAAAACTGTTTTTT. Encoded protein: CASSSSGERANEKLFF.

This sequence joins TRBV6-2 or TRBV6-3 and TRBJ2-7; D is perhaps TRBD2 (5 bases). Germline assignment: CDR1 MNHEY and CDR2 SVGEGT. CDR3 length: 17 residues. With 2 bases removed from V and 2 bases from J, the gap between germline ends came to 19 bases. The CDR3 sequence: CASSYDRLRERTYEQYF. CDR3 DNA: TGTGCCAGCAGTTACGATCGCCTACGGGAAAGAACCTACGAGCAGTACTTC.

This clonotype was seen at least ten times. V gene TRBV10-3 combines with J gene TRBJ1-2; D not certain. This CDR3 has 14 residues. Germline CDR1 reads ENHRY; CDR2 reads SYGVKD. With 10 bases removed from V and 4 bases from J, the gap between germline ends came to 19 bases. The CDR3 is CATRMLEVGYGYTF. CDR3 bases: TGTGCCACCCGAATGTTGGAAGTTGGCTATGGCTACACCTTC.

This clonotype was observed a handful of times. In DNA form, the CDR3 reads TGTGCCAGCAGTTTTGGAAGCGGGGAGCAGTACGTC. It translates to CASSFGSGEQYV. The rearrangement uses TRBV12-3 or TRBV12-4 and TRBJ2-7; a weak D match, TRBD2 (6 bases). The CDR3 consists of 12 residues. Trimming left V 3 bases short and J 7 bases short, with 10 bases between.